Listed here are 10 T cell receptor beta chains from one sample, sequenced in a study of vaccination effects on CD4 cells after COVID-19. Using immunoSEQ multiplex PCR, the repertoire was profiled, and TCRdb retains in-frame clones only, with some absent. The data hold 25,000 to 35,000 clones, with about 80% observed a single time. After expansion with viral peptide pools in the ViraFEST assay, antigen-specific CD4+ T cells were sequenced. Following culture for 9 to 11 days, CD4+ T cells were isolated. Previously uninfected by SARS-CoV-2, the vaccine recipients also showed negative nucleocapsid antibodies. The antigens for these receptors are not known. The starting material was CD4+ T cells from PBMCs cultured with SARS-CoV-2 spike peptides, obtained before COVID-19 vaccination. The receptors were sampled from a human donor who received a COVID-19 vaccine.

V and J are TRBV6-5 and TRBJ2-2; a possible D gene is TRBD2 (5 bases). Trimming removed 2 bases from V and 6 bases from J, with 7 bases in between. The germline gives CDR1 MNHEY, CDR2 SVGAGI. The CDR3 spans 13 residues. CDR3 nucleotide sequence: TGTGCCAGCAGTTACGGACTCGCCGGGGAGCTGTTTTTT. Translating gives CASSYGLAGELFF.

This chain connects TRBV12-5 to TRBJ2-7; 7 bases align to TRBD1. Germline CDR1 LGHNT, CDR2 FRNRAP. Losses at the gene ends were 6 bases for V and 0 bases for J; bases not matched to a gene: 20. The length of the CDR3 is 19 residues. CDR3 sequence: CASGCPSYPNRGFSYEQYF. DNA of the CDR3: TGTGCTAGTGGCTGCCCTTCTTATCCAAACAGGGGCTTCTCCTACGAGCAGTACTTC.

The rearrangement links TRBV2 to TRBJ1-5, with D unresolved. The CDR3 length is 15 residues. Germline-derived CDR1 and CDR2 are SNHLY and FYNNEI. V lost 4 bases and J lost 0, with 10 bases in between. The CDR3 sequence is CASSADPGSNQPQHF. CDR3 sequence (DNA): TGTGCCAGCAGTGCGGATCCGGGTAGCAATCAGCCCCAGCATTTT.

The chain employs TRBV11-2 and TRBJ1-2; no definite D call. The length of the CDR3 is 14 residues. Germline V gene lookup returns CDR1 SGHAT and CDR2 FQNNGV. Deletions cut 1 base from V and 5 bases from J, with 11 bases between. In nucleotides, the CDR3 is TGTGCCAGCAGCTTAGCGGACGGCCCTTATGGCTACACCTTC. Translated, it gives CASSLADGPYGYTF.

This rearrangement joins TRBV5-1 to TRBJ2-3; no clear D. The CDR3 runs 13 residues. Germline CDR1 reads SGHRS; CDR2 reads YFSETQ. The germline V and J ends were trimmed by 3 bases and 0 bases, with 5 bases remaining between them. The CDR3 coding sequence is TGCGCCAGCAGCTCATCTAGCACAGATACGCAGTATTTT. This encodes CASSSSSTDTQYF.

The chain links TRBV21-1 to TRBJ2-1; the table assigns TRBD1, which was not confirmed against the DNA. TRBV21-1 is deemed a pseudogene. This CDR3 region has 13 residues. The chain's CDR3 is CASNLLQGNEQFF. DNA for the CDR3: TGTGCCAGCAACCTTCTACAGGGGAATGAGCAGTTCTTC.

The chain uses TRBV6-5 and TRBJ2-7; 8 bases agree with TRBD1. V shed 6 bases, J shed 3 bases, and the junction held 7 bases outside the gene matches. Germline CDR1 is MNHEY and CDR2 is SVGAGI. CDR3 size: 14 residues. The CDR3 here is CASRGRDRFYEQYF. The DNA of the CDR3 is TGTGCCAGCAGAGGCCGGGACAGGTTCTACGAGCAGTACTTC.

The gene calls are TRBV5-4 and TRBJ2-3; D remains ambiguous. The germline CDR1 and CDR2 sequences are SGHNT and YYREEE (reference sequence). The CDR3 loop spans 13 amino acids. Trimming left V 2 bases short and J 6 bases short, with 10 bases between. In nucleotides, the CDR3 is TGTGCCAGCAGCTTCGGTGGGATGGATACGCAGTATTTT. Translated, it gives CASSFGGMDTQYF.

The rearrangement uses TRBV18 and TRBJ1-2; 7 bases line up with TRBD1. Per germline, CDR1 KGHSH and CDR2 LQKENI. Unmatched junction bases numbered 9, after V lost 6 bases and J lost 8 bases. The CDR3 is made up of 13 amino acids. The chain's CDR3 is CASSLGGDSGYTF. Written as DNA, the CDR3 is TGTGCCAGCTCCCTAGGTGGGGACAGCGGCTACACCTTC.

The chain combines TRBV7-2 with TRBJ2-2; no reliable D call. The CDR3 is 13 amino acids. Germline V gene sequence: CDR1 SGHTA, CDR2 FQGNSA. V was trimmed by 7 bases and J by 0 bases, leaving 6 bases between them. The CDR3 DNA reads TGTGCCAGCACGGCAACGAACACCGGGGAGCTGTTTTTT. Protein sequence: CASTATNTGELFF.